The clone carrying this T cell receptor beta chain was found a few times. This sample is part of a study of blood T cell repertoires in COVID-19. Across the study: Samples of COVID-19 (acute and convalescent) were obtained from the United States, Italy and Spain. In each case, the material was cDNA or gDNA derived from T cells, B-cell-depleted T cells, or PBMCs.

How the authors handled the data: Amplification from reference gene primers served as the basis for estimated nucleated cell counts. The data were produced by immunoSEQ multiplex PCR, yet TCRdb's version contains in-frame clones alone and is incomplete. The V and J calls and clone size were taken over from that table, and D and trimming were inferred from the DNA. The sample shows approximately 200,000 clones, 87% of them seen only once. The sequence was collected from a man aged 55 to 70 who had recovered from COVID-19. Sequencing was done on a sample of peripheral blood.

The CDR3 bases are TGCGCCAGCAGCCAAGCGGTGTACACTGAAGCTTTCTTT. Translating it yields CASSQAVYTEAFF. The rearrangement uses TRBV4-3 and TRBJ1-1; D not resolved. The CDR3 spans 13 residues. Trimming shortened V by 1 base and J by 3 bases, and 6 bases separated the two germline ends. CDR1 is LGHNA, CDR2 YSLEER, per germline.